The clone carrying this TCR beta chain was seen just once. What it binds is not known. The CDR3 loop spans 15 amino acids. Germline CDR1 is KGHSH and CDR2 is LQKENI. Trimming took 2 bases from V and 5 from J, leaving 13 bases between them. Deep was the level at which the assay was run. Each cell subset's genomic DNA was divided evenly among several immunoSEQ plates. The table came from immunoSEQ multiplex PCR; TCRdb's copy has only in-frame clones and leaves some out. This table has 450,000 to 500,000 clones, roughly 78% appearing once. This entry comes from a study of shared clonotypes between healthy human individuals. Study-wide points: Clonotype sharing among donors likely depends on sequencing depth.

Sequencing used PBMCs. The V and J genes are TRBV18 and TRBJ2-1; D is unresolved. The clonotype was recovered from a woman between 40 and 50 years old in good health. Some clones in this sample may be carry-over from other donors' samples. Here the CDR3 reads CASSPTRISDNEQFF. For the CDR3, the DNA is TGTGCCAGCTCACCAACTCGCATTTCGGACAATGAGCAGTTCTTC. Full variable domain (remainder filled in from reference TRBV18 and TRBJ2-1): NAGVMQNPRHLVRRRGQEARLRCSPMKGHSHVYWYRQLPEEGLKFMVYLQKENIIDESGMPKERFSAEFPKEGPSILRIQQVVRGDSAAYFCASSPTRISDNEQFFGPGTRLTVL.